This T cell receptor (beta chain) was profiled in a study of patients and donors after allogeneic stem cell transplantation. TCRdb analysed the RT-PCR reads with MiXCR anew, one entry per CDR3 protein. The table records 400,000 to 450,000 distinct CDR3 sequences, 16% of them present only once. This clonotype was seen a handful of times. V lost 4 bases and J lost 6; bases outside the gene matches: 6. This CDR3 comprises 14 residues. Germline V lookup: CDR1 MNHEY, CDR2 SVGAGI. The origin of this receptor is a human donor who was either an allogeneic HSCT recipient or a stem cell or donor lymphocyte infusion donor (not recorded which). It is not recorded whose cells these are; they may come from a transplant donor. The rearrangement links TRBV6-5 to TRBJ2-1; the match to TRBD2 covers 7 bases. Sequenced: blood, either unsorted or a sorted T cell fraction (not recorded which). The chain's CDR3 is CASSWGGEVNEQFF. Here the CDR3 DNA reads TGTGCCAGCAGTTGGGGGGGGGAGGTCAATGAGCAGTTCTTC.